Sequencing of this T cell receptor beta chain was carried out in a study of T-cell memory formation after mild COVID-19. Study overall: Clusters of TCRs were largely donor specific.

TCRdb fed the 5' RACE reads into MiXCR, producing one record per CDR3 protein. The data contain 350,000 to 500,000 distinct CDR3 sequences, approximately 18% of them singletons. This clonotype has only a few counts. The antigen remains undetermined. Points from the study as a whole: Largely, contracting CD4+ clones fell within CM and EM, and contracting CD8+ clones within EMRA.

Per germline, CDR1 SQVTM and CDR2 ANQGSEA. With 3 bases removed from V and 2 bases from J, the gap between germline ends came to 7 bases. The CDR3 contains 12 residues. The sample consisted of PBMCs or a T cell subset sorted from them (not recorded which). V usage is TRBV29-1 and J usage is TRBJ1-2, with D maybe TRBD1 (5 bases). The origin of this receptor is a young man who had mild COVID-19 (a few samples of this study predate the infection). Cell type and time point are not known. The CDR3 is CSVDRDNYGYTF. CDR3 bases: TGCAGCGTTGACCGGGACAACTATGGCTACACCTTC.